A single sample gave rise to the 17 T cell receptor beta chains below, sequenced in a study of cytomegalovirus exposure and HLA in healthy donors (dated 2017 in TCRdb). To prepare the library, the immunoSEQ multiplex PCR assay was applied. TCRdb re-hosts the immuneACCESS table, in-frame sequences only. Its copies lack some clones; in the studies checked, an unresolved V gene accounts for under half of them, and the cause for the rest is not known. The sample table contains some 140,000 clones; only one count was recorded for less than 90% of them. The leading ten clones occupy 20% to 25% of the sample. The sequenced material came from PBMCs. The receptors originated from a man between 18 and 29 years old in good health and CMV-seropositive.

This chain uses TRBV9 with TRBJ2-1, with a tentative D call TRBD2 (6 bases). The germline V gene encodes CDR1 SGDLS and CDR2 YYNGEE. Trimming stripped 4 bases from V and 2 bases from J, with 16 bases between. The CDR3 loop spans 16 amino acids. DNA of the CDR3: TGTGCCAGCAGCACCGGGACTCCCTGGGCCTACAATGAGCAGTTCTTC. Translation: CASSTGTPWAYNEQFF.

This clone was counted only a few times. The chain couples TRBV2 to TRBJ1-2, with D possibly being TRBD1 (5 bases). Trimming pared 6 bases from V and 2 bases from J, leaving 10 bases between. The CDR3 loop spans 13 amino acids. CDR1 is SNHLY and CDR2 is FYNNEI in the germline V gene. The CDR3 DNA is TGTGCCAGCAGGGACACTCAGAACTATGGCTACACCTTC. It translates to CASRDTQNYGYTF.

The gene calls are TRBV10-2 and TRBJ1-2, with a tentative D call TRBD1 (5 bases). The CDR3 runs 15 residues. The germline CDR1 and CDR2 sequences are WSHSY and SAAADI. Trimming removed 2 bases at V and 4 bases at J, with 14 bases between. The CDR3 protein is CASSEGAGTGYGYTF. In nucleotides, the CDR3 is TGCGCCAGCAGTGAGGGGGCAGGAACGGGCTATGGCTACACCTTC.

The rearrangement links TRBV18 to TRBJ2-7; 11 bases line up with TRBD2. Germline values: CDR1 KGHSH, CDR2 LQKENI. The V and J ends lost 6 bases and 2 bases, in that order; junction bases with no gene match: 6. The CDR3 length is 15 residues. In DNA form, the CDR3 reads TGTGCCAGCTCCCCCACTAGCGGGAGTGCCTACGAGCAGTACTTC. This encodes CASSPTSGSAYEQYF.

The V call is TRBV7-6, the J call TRBJ2-2; unclear D gene. This CDR3 has 12 amino acids. V was clipped by 3 bases and J by 5 bases, with 4 bases between them. Germline CDR1 reads SGHVS; CDR2 reads FNYEAQ. In nucleotides, the CDR3 is TGTGCCAGCAGCTTGCAGACCGGGGAGCTGTTTTTT. This sequence encodes CASSLQTGELFF.

This clone was counted between two and nine times. This chain joins TRBV27 and TRBJ2-7; D gene ambiguous. Germline assignment: CDR1 MNHEY and CDR2 SMNVEV (reference sequence). This CDR3 is 13 amino acids long. The germline V and J ends were trimmed by 2 bases and 3 bases, with 8 bases remaining between them. The CDR3 coding sequence is TGTGCCAGCAGTTTAGGTCTCAGCTACGAGCAGTACTTC. It translates to CASSLGLSYEQYF.

Concerning this clone itself: This likely stems from a read error, as it lies one base from a far larger clone. CDR3 bases: TGCGCCAGCAGCCAGCGCGGACAGGGCTACTATGGCTACACCTTC. Protein: CASSQRGQGYYGYTF. V is TRBV5-1 and J is TRBJ1-2; 8 bases match TRBD1. In germline, CDR1 is SGHRS, CDR2 YFSETQ. V was pared by 4 bases and J by 3 bases, with 8 bases of the junction left unmatched. This CDR3 is 15 amino acids long.

The chain links TRBV6-5 to TRBJ1-1; D unresolved. Germline values: CDR1 MNHEY, CDR2 SVGAGI. V was clipped by 8 bases and J by 0 bases, with 10 bases between them. This CDR3 has 13 amino acids. The CDR3, as DNA: TGTGCCAGCTGGGAGTTCATGAACACTGAAGCTTTCTTT. It is translated as CASWEFMNTEAFF.

The rearrangement uses TRBV5-3 and TRBJ2-7; the match to TRBD1 covers 7 bases. TRBV5-3 is an open reading frame, and its role is uncertain. The CDR3 contains 14 residues. V gave up 8 bases and J gave up 0 bases; unmatched junction bases: 8. CDR3 protein: CASSRTGDSYEQYF. In DNA, the CDR3 is TGTGCCAGCAGCCGGACAGGCGACTCCTACGAGCAGTACTTC.

The chain uses TRBV29-1 and TRBJ1-2; D remains ambiguous. The germline V gene encodes CDR1 SQVTM and CDR2 ANQGSEA. This CDR3 is 13 amino acids long. The V end was cut by 3 bases, the J end by 2 bases, with 10 bases between. The CDR3 region has the DNA TGCAGCGTTGAGCCGAACGAGAACTATGGCTACACCTTC. It specifies CSVEPNENYGYTF. The full variable domain, with the rest looked up from reference TRBV29-1 and TRBJ1-2, is SAVISQKPSRDICQRGTSLTIQCQVDSQVTMMFWYRQQPGQSLTLIATANQGSEATYESGFVIDKFPISRPNLTFSTLTVSNMSPEDSSIYLCSVEPNENYGYTFGSGTRLTVV.

The chain is built from TRBV13 and TRBJ1-3; D may be TRBD1 (5 bases). This CDR3 is built from 14 residues. Germline V gene sequence: CDR1 PRHDT, CDR2 FYEKMQ (reference sequence). Deletions cut 3 bases from V and 4 bases from J, with 10 bases between. The CDR3 loop is CASSLEGSGNTIYF. Written as DNA, the CDR3 is TGTGCCAGCAGCTTGGAGGGGAGCGGAAACACCATATATTTT. The complete variable domain, with remaining parts taken from reference TRBV13 and TRBJ1-3, reads AAGVIQSPRHLIKEKRETATLKCYPIPRHDTVYWYQQGPGQDPQFLISFYEKMQSDKGSIPDRFSAQQFSDYHSELNMSSLELGDSALYFCASSLEGSGNTIYFGEGSWLTVV.

This clone was seen once. The chain couples TRBV4-1 to TRBJ1-1; tentative D call: TRBD1 (6 bases). Germline V gives CDR1 MGHRA, CDR2 YSYEKL. The CDR3 is 14 residues long. Between the trimmed V and J ends, which lost 4 bases and 0 bases, there was a span of 9 bases. The CDR3 reads CASSLDSLNTEAFF. CDR3 bases: TGCGCCAGCAGCCTGGACAGTCTGAACACTGAAGCTTTCTTT.

The gene calls are TRBV6-5 and TRBJ2-4; TRBD2 matches 7 bases. Germline V gene data show CDR1 as MNHEY and CDR2 as SVGAGI. V gave up 2 bases and J gave up 6 bases; unmatched junction bases: 10. The CDR3 length is 16 residues. The CDR3 DNA is TGTGCCAGCAGTTACGGGTCGGCGGGGGAAAGAAACATTCAGTACTTC. It is translated as CASSYGSAGERNIQYF.

The J gene is TRBJ1-1, the V gene TRBV28, with 9 bases aligning to TRBD1. Per the germline V gene, CDR1 is MDHEN and CDR2 is SYDVKM. V was clipped by 6 bases and J by 6 bases; unmatched bases: 5. The CDR3 runs 13 residues. CDR3 nucleotides: TGTGCCAGCAGGAGGGACAGGGACGCTGAAGCTTTCTTT. It specifies CASRRDRDAEAFF.

This clone showed up just once. The V and J genes are TRBV10-2 and TRBJ1-2; a possible D gene is TRBD1 (6 bases). Germline CDR1 WSHSY, CDR2 SAAADI. CDR3 length: 16 amino acids. V was pared by 2 bases and J by 2 bases, with 15 bases between. CDR3 nucleotides: TGCGCCAGCAGTGAGAAGACAGGATACTTCAACTATGGCTACACCTTC. Translated: CASSEKTGYFNYGYTF.

CDR3 sequence: CASSLGGFGRSQETQYF. The CDR3 DNA sequence: TGTGCCAGCAGCTTAGGGGGTTTCGGGAGGTCCCAAGAGACCCAGTACTTC. The genes are TRBV11-3 and TRBJ2-5; 7 bases line up with TRBD2. The CDR3 sequence is 17 residues long. With 1 base clipped from V and 1 base from J, the junction kept 9 bases outside the gene matches. The germline V gene has CDR1 SGHNT and CDR2 YENEEA.

This clone was found once. The CDR3 here is CASSFSPSGGADEQYF. Written as DNA, the CDR3 is TGCGCCAGCAGCTTCTCCCCTAGCGGGGGGGCGGACGAGCAGTACTTC. The genes are TRBV5-1 and TRBJ2-7; 12 positions agree with TRBD2. Germline V gene lookup returns CDR1 SGHRS and CDR2 YFSETQ. Unmatched junction bases numbered 8, after V lost 2 bases and J lost 5 bases. The CDR3 is 16 residues long.